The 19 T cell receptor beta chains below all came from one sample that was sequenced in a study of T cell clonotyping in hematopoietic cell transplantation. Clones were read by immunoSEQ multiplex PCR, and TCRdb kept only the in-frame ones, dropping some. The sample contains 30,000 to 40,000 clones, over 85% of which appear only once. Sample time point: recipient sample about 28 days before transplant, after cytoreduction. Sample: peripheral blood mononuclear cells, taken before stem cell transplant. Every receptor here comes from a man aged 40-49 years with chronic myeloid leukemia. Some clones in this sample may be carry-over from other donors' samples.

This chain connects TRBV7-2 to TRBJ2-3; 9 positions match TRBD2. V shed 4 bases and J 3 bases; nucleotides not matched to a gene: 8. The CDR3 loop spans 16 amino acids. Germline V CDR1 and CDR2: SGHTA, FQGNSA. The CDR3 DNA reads TGTGCCAGCAGCTCTAAGACTAGCGGTGGTACAGATACGCAGTATTTT. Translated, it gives CASSSKTSGGTDTQYF.

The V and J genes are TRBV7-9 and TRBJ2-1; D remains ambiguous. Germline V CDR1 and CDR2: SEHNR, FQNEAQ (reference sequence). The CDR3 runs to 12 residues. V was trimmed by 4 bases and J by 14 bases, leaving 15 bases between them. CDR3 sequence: CASSSNDLAEFF. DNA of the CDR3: TGTGCCAGCAGCTCGAATGATCTGGCTGAGTTCTTC.

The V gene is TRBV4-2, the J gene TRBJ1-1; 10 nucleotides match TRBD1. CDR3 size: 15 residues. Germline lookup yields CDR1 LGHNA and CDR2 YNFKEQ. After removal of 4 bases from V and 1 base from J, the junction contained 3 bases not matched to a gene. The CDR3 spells CASSPRDRGNTEAFF. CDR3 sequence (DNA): TGTGCCAGCAGCCCCCGGGACAGGGGGAACACTGAAGCTTTCTTT.

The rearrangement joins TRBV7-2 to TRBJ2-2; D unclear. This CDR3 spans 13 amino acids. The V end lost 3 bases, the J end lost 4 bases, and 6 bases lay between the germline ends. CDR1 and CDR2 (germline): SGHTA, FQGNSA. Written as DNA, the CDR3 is TGTGCCAGCAGCTTTCGACGCACCGGGGAGCTGTTTTTT. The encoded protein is CASSFRRTGELFF.

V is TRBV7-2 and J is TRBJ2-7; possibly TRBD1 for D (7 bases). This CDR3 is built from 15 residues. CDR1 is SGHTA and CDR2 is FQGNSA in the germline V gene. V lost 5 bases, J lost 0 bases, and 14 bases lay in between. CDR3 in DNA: TGTGCCAGCAGCCAGGGGGGCCGGAGCTCCTACGAGCAGTACTTC. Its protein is CASSQGGRSSYEQYF.

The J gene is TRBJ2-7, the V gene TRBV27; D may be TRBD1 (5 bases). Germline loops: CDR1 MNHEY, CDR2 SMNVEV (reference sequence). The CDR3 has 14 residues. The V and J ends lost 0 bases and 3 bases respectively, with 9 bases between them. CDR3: CASSLSWGVYEQYF. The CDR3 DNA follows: TGTGCCAGCAGTTTATCATGGGGCGTCTACGAGCAGTACTTC.

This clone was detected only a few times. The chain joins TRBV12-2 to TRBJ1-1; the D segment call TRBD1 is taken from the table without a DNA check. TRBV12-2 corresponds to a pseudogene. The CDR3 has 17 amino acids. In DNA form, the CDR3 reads TGTGCAAGTCGCTTCCTCTCCCCCCCAGGCGTGAACACTGAAGCTTTCTTT. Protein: CASRFLSPPGVNTEAFF.

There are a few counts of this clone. CDR3 sequence (DNA): TGTGCCAGCAGTGACTCCCAGGGCGGCAATGAGCAGTTCTTC. Amino acids: CASSDSQGGNEQFF. This sequence joins TRBV6-4 and TRBJ2-1, with a weak D call TRBD1 (5 bases). The CDR3 contains 14 residues. CDR1 and CDR2 from the germline V gene are MRHNA and SNTAGT. Trimming cost V 0 bases and J 6 bases, with 9 bases left between them.

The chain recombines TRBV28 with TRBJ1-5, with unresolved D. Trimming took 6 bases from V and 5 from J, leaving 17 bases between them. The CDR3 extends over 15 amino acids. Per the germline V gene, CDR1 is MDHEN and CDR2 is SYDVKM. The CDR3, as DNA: TGTGCCAGCAGCCCGAGTCGGGGTACCCATCAGCCCCAGCATTTT. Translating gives CASSPSRGTHQPQHF.

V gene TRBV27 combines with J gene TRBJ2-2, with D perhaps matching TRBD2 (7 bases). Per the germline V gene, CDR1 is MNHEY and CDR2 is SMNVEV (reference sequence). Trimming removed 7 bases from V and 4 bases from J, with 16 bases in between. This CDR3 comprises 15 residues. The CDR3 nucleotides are TGTGCCAGCAAAACGTCTCGGGGGGCCACCGGGGAGCTGTTTTTT. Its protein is CASKTSRGATGELFF.

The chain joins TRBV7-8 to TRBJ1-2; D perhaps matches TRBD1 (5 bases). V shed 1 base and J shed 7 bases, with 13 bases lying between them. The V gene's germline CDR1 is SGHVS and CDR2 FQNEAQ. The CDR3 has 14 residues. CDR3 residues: CASSLGGARRGYTF. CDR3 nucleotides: TGTGCCAGCAGCTTAGGCGGGGCGCGGCGTGGCTACACCTTC.

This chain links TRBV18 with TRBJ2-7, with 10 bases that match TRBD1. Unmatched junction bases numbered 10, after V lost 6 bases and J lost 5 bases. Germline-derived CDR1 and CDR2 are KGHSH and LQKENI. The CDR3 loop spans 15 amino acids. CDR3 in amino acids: CASSDRDRGRDEQYF. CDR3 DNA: TGTGCCAGCTCCGACCGGGACAGGGGAAGAGACGAGCAGTACTTC.

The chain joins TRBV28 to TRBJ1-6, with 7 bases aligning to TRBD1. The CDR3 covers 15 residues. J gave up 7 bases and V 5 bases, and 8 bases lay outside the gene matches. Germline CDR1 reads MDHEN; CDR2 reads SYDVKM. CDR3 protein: CASSGNRGRNSPLHF. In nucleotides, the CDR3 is TGTGCCAGCAGTGGCAACAGGGGCAGGAATTCACCCCTCCACTTT.

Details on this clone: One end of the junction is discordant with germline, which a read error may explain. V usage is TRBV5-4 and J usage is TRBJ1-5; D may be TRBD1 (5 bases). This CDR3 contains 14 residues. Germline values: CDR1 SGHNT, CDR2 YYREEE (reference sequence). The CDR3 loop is CATSGGGSNQPQHF. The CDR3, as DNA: TGTGCCACCAGCGGGGGGGGAAGCAATCAGCCCCAGCATTTT.

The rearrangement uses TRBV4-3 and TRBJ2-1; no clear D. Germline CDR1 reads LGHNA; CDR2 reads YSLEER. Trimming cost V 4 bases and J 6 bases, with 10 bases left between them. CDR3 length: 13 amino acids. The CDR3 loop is CASSPTPGNEQFF. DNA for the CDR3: TGCGCCAGCAGCCCCACCCCTGGCAATGAGCAGTTCTTC.

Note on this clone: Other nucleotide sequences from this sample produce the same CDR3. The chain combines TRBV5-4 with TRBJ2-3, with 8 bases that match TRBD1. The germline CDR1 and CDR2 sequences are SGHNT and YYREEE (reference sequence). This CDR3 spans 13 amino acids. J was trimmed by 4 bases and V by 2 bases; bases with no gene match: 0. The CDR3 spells CASSLQGADTQYF. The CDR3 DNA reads TGTGCCAGCAGCTTACAGGGGGCAGATACGCAGTATTTT.

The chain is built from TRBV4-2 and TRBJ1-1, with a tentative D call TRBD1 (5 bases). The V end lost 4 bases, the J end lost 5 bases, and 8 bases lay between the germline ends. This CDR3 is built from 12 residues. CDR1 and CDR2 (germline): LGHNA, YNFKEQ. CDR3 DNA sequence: TGTGCCAGCAGCCCCGGGGGGACTGAAGCTTTCTTT. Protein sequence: CASSPGGTEAFF.

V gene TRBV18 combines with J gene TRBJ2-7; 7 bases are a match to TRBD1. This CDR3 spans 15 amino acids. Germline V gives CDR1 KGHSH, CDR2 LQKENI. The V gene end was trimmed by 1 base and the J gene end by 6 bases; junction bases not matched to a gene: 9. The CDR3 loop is CASSPLVKGAGEQYF. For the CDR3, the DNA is TGTGCCAGCTCACCACTGGTGAAGGGGGCAGGCGAGCAGTACTTC.

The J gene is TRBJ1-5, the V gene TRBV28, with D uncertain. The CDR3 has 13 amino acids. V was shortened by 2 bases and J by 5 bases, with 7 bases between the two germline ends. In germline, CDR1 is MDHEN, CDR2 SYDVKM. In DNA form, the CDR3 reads TGTGCCAGCAGTTTAGGGGTGGATCAGCCCCAGCATTTT. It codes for CASSLGVDQPQHF.